This T cell receptor beta chain was sequenced during a study of blood T cell repertoires in COVID-19. Study background: The United States, Italy and Spain provided the acute and convalescent COVID-19 samples.

As processed by the authors: Reference gene primers were amplified, and this amplification served to estimate nucleated cell counts. The table came from immunoSEQ multiplex PCR; TCRdb's copy has only in-frame clones and leaves some out. The DNA was the basis for D and trimming; V, J and clone size are from that table. This table has 240,000 or so clones, 88% appearing once. CDR3 length: 17 residues. The J segment lost 8 bases and the V segment lost 2 bases, leaving 12 bases of the junction unmatched. Germline V gene lookup returns CDR1 LNHNV and CDR2 YYDKDF (reference sequence). Sequencing was carried out using peripheral blood. This receptor was obtained from a woman aged 25 to 39 with acute or convalescent COVID-19. The chain links TRBV15 to TRBJ2-3, with TRBD2 matching over 11 bases. This CDR3 reads CATSRPQRTSGLGTQYF. CDR3 sequence (DNA): TGTGCCACCAGCAGACCGCAGAGGACTAGCGGGTTAGGTACGCAGTATTTT.